The 2 T cell receptor beta chains below were found in one sample sequenced in a study of early T cells in non-severe SARS-CoV-2 infection. TCRdb called the 5' RACE reads again in MiXCR, with one record for every CDR3 protein. The sample contains under 80,000 distinct CDR3 sequences, about an eighth of which appear only once. Sequences were obtained from whole blood. The origin of the receptors is an adult who was a healthcare worker with PCR-confirmed SARS-CoV-2 infection or an uninfected control (not recorded which).

V is TRBV6-5 and J is TRBJ1-1; D call uncertain. The CDR3 contains 14 residues. Germline CDR1 and CDR2: MNHEY and SVGAGI. The ends were cut back, 0 bases at V and 7 bases at J, with 12 bases in the middle. DNA for the CDR3: TGTGCCAGCAGTTACTCGATAATAAACGGTGAAGCTTTCTTT. The encoded protein is CASSYSIINGEAFF.

This clonotype has a count of ten or more. This chain connects TRBV6-5 to TRBJ1-1; D remains unclear. The V gene's germline CDR1 is MNHEY and CDR2 SVGAGI. V gave up 4 bases and J gave up 3 bases, with 12 bases separating them. The CDR3 covers 14 residues. Here the CDR3 DNA reads TGTGCCAGCAGTTCCCGGGGAGAGTACACTGAAGCTTTCTTT. Its translation: CASSSRGEYTEAFF.